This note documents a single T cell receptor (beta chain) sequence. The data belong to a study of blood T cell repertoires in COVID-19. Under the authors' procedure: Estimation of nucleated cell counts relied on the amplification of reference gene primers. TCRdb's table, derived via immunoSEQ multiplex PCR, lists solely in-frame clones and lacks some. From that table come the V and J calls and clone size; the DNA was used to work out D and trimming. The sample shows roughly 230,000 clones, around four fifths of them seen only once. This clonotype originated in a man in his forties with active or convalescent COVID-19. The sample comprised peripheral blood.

The CDR3 region has the DNA TGCGCCAGCAGCCAAGATAGGGACAGACTCTCTGGGGCCAACGTCCTGACTTTC. Translating gives CASSQDRDRLSGANVLTF. The chain recombines TRBV4-3 with TRBJ2-6; TRBD1 aligns across 7 bases. CDR1 is LGHNA and CDR2 is YSLEER in the germline V gene. With 0 bases clipped from V and 0 bases from J, the junction kept 5 bases outside the gene matches. The CDR3 consists of 18 residues.